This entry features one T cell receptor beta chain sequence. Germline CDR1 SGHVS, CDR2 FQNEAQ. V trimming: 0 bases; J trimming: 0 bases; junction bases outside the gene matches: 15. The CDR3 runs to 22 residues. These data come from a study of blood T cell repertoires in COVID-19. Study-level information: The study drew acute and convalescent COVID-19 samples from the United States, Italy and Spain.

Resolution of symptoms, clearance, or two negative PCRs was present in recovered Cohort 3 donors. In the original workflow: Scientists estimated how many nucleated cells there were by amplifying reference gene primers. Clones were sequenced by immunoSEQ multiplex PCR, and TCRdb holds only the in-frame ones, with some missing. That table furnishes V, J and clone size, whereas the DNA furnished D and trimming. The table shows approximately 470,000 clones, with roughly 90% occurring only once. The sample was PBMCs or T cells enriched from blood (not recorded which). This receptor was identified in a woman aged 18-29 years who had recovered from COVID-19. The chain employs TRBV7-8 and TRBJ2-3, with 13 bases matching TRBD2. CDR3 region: CASSLAPGLAGVVTTSTDTQYF. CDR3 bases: TGTGCCAGCAGCTTAGCCCCTGGACTAGCGGGGGTGGTGACGACTAGCACAGATACGCAGTATTTT.